What follows are 3 T cell receptor beta chains derived from one specimen sequenced in a study of T cell responses to AZD1222 COVID-19 vaccine. TCRdb's table, derived via immunoSEQ multiplex PCR, lists solely in-frame clones and lacks some. The data show 90,000 to 130,000 clones, about 87% seen once. The material sequenced was peripheral blood, taken on day 0 of AZD1222 vaccination. The receptors shown here come from an adult in good health.

The sample holds a few counts of this clone. The J gene is TRBJ2-7, the V gene TRBV29-1; D assignment may be TRBD1 or TRBD2 (5 bases each). CDR3 length: 12 residues. Germline CDR1 SQVTM, CDR2 ANQGSEA. Trimming removed 7 bases at V and 3 bases at J, with 13 bases between. The CDR3 DNA is TGCAGCGCCGGGACGACAGTCTACGAGCAGTACTTC. This gives the protein CSAGTTVYEQYF.

V gene TRBV18 combines with J gene TRBJ2-7, with 7 positions matching TRBD1. CDR3 size: 12 residues. Germline CDR1 and CDR2: KGHSH and LQKENI. Trimming cost V 6 bases and J 9 bases; bases outside gene matches: 8. CDR3 sequence (DNA): TGTGCCAGCTCCCCAGACAGGGAACGGCAGTACTTC. Residues: CASSPDRERQYF.

This clone was counted many times. This chain connects TRBV27 to TRBJ1-5; 7 nucleotides line up with TRBD1. With 5 bases clipped from V and 0 bases from J, the junction kept 7 bases outside the gene matches. CDR1 MNHEY and CDR2 SMNVEV come from the germline V gene (reference sequence). The CDR3 has 16 amino acids. CDR3 sequence (DNA): TGTGCCAGCAGTCCCCGACAGGGACTTAGCAATCAGCCCCAGCATTTT. Amino acid sequence: CASSPRQGLSNQPQHF.